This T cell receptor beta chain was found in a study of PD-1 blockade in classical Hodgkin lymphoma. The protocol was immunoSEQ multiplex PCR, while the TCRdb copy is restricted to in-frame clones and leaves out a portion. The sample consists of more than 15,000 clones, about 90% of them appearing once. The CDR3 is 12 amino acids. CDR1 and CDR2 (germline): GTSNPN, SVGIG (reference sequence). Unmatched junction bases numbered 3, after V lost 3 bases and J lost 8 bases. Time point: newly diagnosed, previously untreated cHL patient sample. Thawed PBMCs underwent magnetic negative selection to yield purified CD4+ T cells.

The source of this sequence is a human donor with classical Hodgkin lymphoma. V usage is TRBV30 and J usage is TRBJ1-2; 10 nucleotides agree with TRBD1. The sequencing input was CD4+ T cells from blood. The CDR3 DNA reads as TGTGCCTGGAGGGGACAGGGGTTCGGCTACACCTTC. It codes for CAWRGQGFGYTF.